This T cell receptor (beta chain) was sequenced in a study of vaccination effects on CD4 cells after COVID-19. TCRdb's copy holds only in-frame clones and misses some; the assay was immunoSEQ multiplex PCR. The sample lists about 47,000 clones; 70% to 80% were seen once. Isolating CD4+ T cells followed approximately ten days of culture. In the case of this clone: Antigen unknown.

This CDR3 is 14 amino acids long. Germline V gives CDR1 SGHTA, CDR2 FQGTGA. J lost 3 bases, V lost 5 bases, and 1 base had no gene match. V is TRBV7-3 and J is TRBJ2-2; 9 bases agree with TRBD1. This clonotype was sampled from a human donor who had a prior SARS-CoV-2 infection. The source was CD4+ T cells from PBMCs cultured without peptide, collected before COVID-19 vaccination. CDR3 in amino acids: CASSRDRDTGELFF. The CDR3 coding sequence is TGTGCCAGCAGCAGGGACAGGGACACCGGGGAGCTGTTTTTT.